This TCR beta chain is drawn from a study of OX40 agonist ivuxolimab in advanced cancers. Points from the study as a whole: Low normalized T-cell clonal expansion was additionally recorded for some nonresponders.

V dropped 2 bases and J dropped 8 bases, with 15 bases sitting between them. CDR3 length: 14 amino acids. In germline, CDR1 is MNHEY, CDR2 SVGAGI. Details on this clone: Antigen: not known.

Produced via immunoSEQ multiplex PCR; TCRdb's table is partial and in-frame only. The sample lists roughly 20,000 clones, roughly 74% occurring once. This chain joins TRBV6-5 and TRBJ1-2, with D perhaps TRBD1 (5 bases). Source: CD4+ or CD8+ T cells sorted from blood, taken in a trial of the OX40 agonist ivuxolimab. This TCR derives from an adult with an advanced solid tumor such as melanoma, head and neck, liver or kidney cancer. The CDR3 sequence: CASSYGVGQWGYTF. CDR3 in DNA: TGTGCCAGCAGTTACGGGGTAGGACAATGGGGCTACACCTTC.